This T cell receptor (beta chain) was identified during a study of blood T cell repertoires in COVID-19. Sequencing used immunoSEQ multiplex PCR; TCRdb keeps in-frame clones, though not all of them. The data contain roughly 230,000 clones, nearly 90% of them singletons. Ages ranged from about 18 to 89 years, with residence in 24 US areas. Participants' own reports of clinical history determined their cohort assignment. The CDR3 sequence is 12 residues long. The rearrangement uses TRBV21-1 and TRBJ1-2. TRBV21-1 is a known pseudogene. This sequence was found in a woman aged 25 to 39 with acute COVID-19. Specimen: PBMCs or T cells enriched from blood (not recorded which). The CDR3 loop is CASSPGTYGYTF. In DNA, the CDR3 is TGTGCCAGCAGCCCGGGAACATATGGCTACACCTTC.